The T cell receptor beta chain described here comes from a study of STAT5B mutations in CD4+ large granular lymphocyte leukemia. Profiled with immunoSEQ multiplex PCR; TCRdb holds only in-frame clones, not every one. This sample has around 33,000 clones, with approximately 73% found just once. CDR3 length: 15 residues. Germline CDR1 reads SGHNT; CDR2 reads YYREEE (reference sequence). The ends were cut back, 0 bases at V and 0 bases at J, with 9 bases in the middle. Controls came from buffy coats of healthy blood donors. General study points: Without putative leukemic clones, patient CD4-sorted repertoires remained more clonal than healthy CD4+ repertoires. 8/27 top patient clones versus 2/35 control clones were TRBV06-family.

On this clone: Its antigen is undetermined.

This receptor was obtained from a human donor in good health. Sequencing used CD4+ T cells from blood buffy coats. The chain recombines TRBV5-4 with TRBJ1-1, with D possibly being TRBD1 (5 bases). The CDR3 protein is CASSLDGGLNTEAFF. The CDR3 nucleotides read TGTGCCAGCAGCTTGGATGGGGGACTGAACACTGAAGCTTTCTTT.